The rows below give T cell receptor beta chains drawn from one sample of a study of memory CD4+ T cells and cytomegalovirus serostatus. The repertoire was sequenced with immunoSEQ multiplex PCR; TCRdb's copy has only in-frame clones and lacks some. The sample lists roughly 76,000 clones, 75% to 85% seen once, with 2% to 3% in the top ten. Sequences were obtained from memory CD4+ T cells from blood. The receptors here all came from an adult in good health and CMV-seropositive. CDR3s leave out the opening cysteine and the closing phenylalanine or tryptophan. Fields, in order: CDR3 protein, clone size, V gene. The size of a clone is reported for some rows only, either as once, few or many, or as a class for expanded clones.

CDR3aa: ASSQVGLAGITDTQY; abundance: .; v_gene: TRBV13
CDR3aa: ASSFSGTDTQY; abundance: once; v_gene: TRBV5-1
CDR3aa: ASSSLTLSTDTQY; abundance: few; v_gene: TRBV27
CDR3aa: ASSVGPISGANVLT; abundance: .; v_gene: TRBV9
CDR3aa: ASSLRGLDTEAF; abundance: .; v_gene: TRBV11-3
CDR3aa: ASSYAGAPEAF; abundance: few; v_gene: TRBV6-5
CDR3aa: ASSPPASGRINEQF; abundance: few; v_gene: TRBV18
CDR3aa: ASLTGTDTQY; abundance: .; v_gene: TRBV2
CDR3aa: ASSVISGTQGQPQH; abundance: once; v_gene: TRBV19
CDR3aa: ASRRTGGRNTEAF; abundance: .; v_gene: TRBV6-5
CDR3aa: ASSSSSGAYNEQF; abundance: few; v_gene: TRBV7-9
CDR3aa: ASSVGQGNTGELF; abundance: .; v_gene: TRBV9
CDR3aa: ASRGDTYGYT; abundance: .; v_gene: TRBV27
CDR3aa: ASRNSGRSEDEQF; abundance: .; v_gene: TRBV5-1
CDR3aa: ASSSTGMLGYT; abundance: .; v_gene: TRBV18
CDR3aa: ASSFGLAGGDTQY; abundance: .; v_gene: TRBV7-8
CDR3aa: ASSFGQGRTEAF; abundance: .; v_gene: TRBV7-2
CDR3aa: ASSSTGTDTQY; abundance: .; v_gene: TRBV5-4
CDR3aa: ASSSIAGSTDTQY; abundance: .; v_gene: TRBV5-1
CDR3aa: ASSSPSLSNTEAF; abundance: .; v_gene: TRBV6-5
CDR3aa: ASSYPGPTEAF; abundance: .; v_gene: TRBV5-6
CDR3aa: SVEGTSGYT; abundance: .; v_gene: TRBV29-1
CDR3aa: ASKGAWNTEAF; abundance: few; v_gene: TRBV28
CDR3aa: ASSSRGLATGELF; abundance: .; v_gene: TRBV6-5
CDR3aa: ASTPGGNSPLH; abundance: .; v_gene: TRBV6-5
CDR3aa: ASRGRGGNGYT; abundance: .; v_gene: TRBV25-1